This TCR beta chain was sequenced during a study of blood T cells in healthy people across ages. Looking at the study overall: The template switching approach captured approximately one barcoded beta molecule for every two T cells. Points from the study as a whole: The unsorted PBMCs prevented any conclusive comparison of naive versus antigen-experienced cells.

This clonotype was seen many times. The antigen is unknown. Every donor provided ten milliliters of peripheral blood. A second about 6 to 11 cycle PCR used barcoded and J-beta primers. MiXCR, applied by TCRdb to the 5' RACE reads, yields one record per CDR3 protein. Counted here are more than 900,000 distinct CDR3 sequences, roughly 28% occurring once; the ten biggest clones make up approximately 10%. Germline V CDR1 and CDR2: SQVTM, ANQGSEA. This CDR3 contains 13 residues. V was trimmed by 3 bases and J by 6 bases, leaving 14 bases between them. The sample was also linked to a second study, of T cells of mothers and their children. That work states: Mother-child pairs who were related displayed a slightly higher overlap than unrelated pairs, a difference that was non-significant.

This rearrangement joins TRBV29-1 to TRBJ1-2; maybe TRBD1 (6 bases). This TCR was recovered from a woman in her 40s in good health. Material for sequencing was blood. The CDR3 loop reads CSVEGQMTDGYTF. In nucleotides, the CDR3 is TGCAGCGTTGAGGGACAAATGACAGATGGCTACACCTTC.